The 21 T cell receptor beta chains below come from one sample, sequenced in a study of identical twins. TCRdb recomputed calls from the 5' RACE reads with MiXCR, one row per CDR3 protein. The table records some 190,000 distinct CDR3 sequences, approximately 15% of them present only once. This sample also appeared in a second study, on T cells expressing NK-cell markers.

The source material was CD8+ T cells sorted from blood. The receptors were gathered from a woman aged 18-29 years in good health.

This clonotype has only a few counts. This chain connects TRBV7-6 to TRBJ1-1; D gene unclear. CDR1 SGHVS and CDR2 FNYEAQ come from the germline V gene. The CDR3 is made up of 13 amino acids. The ends were cut back, 3 bases at V and 6 bases at J, with 11 bases in the middle. CDR3 amino acids: CASSLGLPPEAFF. CDR3 in DNA: TGTGCCAGCAGCTTGGGCCTCCCCCCTGAAGCTTTCTTT.

This clonotype appeared a few times. The rearrangement links TRBV29-1 to TRBJ2-6; D gene ambiguous. V gave up 4 bases and J gave up 0 bases, with 19 bases separating them. The CDR3 runs 18 residues. Germline loops: CDR1 SQVTM, CDR2 ANQGSEA. For the CDR3, the DNA is TGCAGCGTTGTTAGTACTCCTGACCCGGACTCTGGGGCCAACGTCCTGACTTTC. Translated, it gives CSVVSTPDPDSGANVLTF.

This chain connects TRBV19 to TRBJ1-1; D gene ambiguous. The V gene lost 5 bases and the J gene lost 4 bases, with 11 bases spanning the gap. The germline V gene encodes CDR1 LNHDA and CDR2 SQIVND (reference sequence). This CDR3 region has 13 residues. Here the CDR3 reads CASSATAITEAFF. As DNA, the CDR3 is TGTGCCAGTAGTGCCACAGCGATCACTGAAGCTTTCTTT. Complete variable domain (other parts from reference TRBV19 and TRBJ1-1): DGGITQSPKYLFRKEGQNVTLSCEQNLNHDAMYWYRQDPGQGLRLIYYSQIVNDFQKGDIAEGYSVSREKKESFPLTVTSAQKNPTAFYLCASSATAITEAFFGQGTRLTVV.

This sequence joins TRBV6-1 and TRBJ1-1, with unresolved D. This CDR3 is built from 14 residues. Trimming removed 10 bases at V and 3 bases at J, with 18 bases between. Germline CDR1 and CDR2: MNHNS and SASEGT. This CDR3 reads CATLSGLWDTEAFF. In DNA, the CDR3 is TGTGCCACCCTGTCCGGCCTCTGGGACACTGAAGCTTTCTTT.

Many counts were recorded for this clonotype. V usage is TRBV7-8 and J usage is TRBJ2-3; no definite D call. Germline V gene data show CDR1 as SGHVS and CDR2 as FQNEAQ. The CDR3 covers 16 residues. The V and J ends lost 2 bases and 0 bases respectively, with 12 bases between them. CDR3 coding DNA: TGTGCCAGCAGCTTATTTCAGAGTGGTAGCACAGATACGCAGTATTTT. Translating gives CASSLFQSGSTDTQYF.

Concerning this clonotype: This may stem from a read error, because a much larger clone lies one nucleotide away. The chain combines TRBV3-1 with TRBJ1-1; D not resolved. Per the germline V gene, CDR1 is LGHDT and CDR2 is YNNKEL (reference sequence). CDR3 length: 15 amino acids. CDR3 in amino acids: CACSQDPMPTVGAFF. DNA of the CDR3: TGTGCCTGCAGCCAAGATCCGATGCCCACGGTTGGAGCTTTCTTT.

This clonotype was seen only a few times. The chain recombines TRBV3-1 with TRBJ2-7; 8 bases map to TRBD1. From germline, CDR1 is LGHDT and CDR2 YNNKEL (reference sequence). The CDR3 runs 17 residues. V shed 0 bases, J shed 2 bases, and the junction held 9 bases outside the gene matches. The DNA for the CDR3 is TGTGCCAGCAGCCAAGAGTCGTCGGGACAGGAGGCCTACGAGCAGTACTTC. This sequence encodes CASSQESSGQEAYEQYF.

J is TRBJ1-2 and V is TRBV5-1; D is unclear. The ends were cut back, 4 bases at V and 4 bases at J, with 20 bases in the middle. The CDR3 covers 16 residues. From germline, CDR1 is SGHRS and CDR2 YFSETQ. The CDR3 sequence is CASSEGQATLFYGYTF. CDR3 in DNA: TGCGCCAGCAGCGAGGGCCAAGCTACACTTTTCTATGGCTACACCTTC.

This chain connects TRBV9 to TRBJ2-3; unclear D gene. V shed 4 bases and J shed 0 bases, with 15 bases lying between them. Germline V lookup: CDR1 SGDLS, CDR2 YYNGEE. The CDR3 totals 16 residues. The CDR3 nucleotides are TGTGCCAGCAGCACCCGAACGGATGCGAGCACAGATACGCAGTATTTT. Translation: CASSTRTDASTDTQYF.

In this sample, this clonotype turned up a few times. The rearrangement links TRBV7-6 to TRBJ2-1; D is ambiguous. The V gene lost 5 bases and the J gene lost 4 bases, with 15 bases spanning the gap. The CDR3 runs 15 residues. CDR1 is SGHVS and CDR2 is FNYEAQ in the germline V gene. CDR3 region: CASSPSHGLYNEQFF. In DNA form, the CDR3 reads TGTGCCAGCAGCCCCAGTCACGGGTTATACAATGAGCAGTTCTTC.

This clonotype was counted only a few times. The chain is built from TRBV20-1 and TRBJ2-1; D uncertain. V was trimmed by 6 bases and J by 10 bases, leaving 13 bases between them. Germline lookup yields CDR1 DFQATT and CDR2 SNEGSKA (reference sequence). The CDR3 covers 11 residues. CDR3 loop: CSASTVWEQFF. CDR3 sequence (DNA): TGCAGTGCAAGCACCGTATGGGAGCAGTTCTTC.

In this sample, this clonotype turned up a few times. This sequence joins TRBV12-3 or TRBV12-4 and TRBJ2-1; TRBD2 aligns across 7 bases. This CDR3 is built from 12 residues. V lost 4 bases and J lost 7; bases outside the gene matches: 1. As DNA, the CDR3 is TGTGCCAGCAGTTGGGGGGGGAATGAGCAGTTCTTC. As protein: CASSWGGNEQFF.

A few counts support this clonotype. The chain combines TRBV12-3 or TRBV12-4 with TRBJ2-7, with 10 bases identical to TRBD2. The CDR3 is 13 amino acids. Trimming removed 7 bases from V and 3 bases from J; junction bases left unmatched: 3. CDR3 DNA sequence: TGTGCCAGCACTTGGACTAGCGGCTACGAGCAGTACTTC. Its translation: CASTWTSGYEQYF.

This clonotype was counted between two and nine times. CDR3 sequence reads: CASSPRTSGEDEQFF. Written as DNA, the CDR3 is TGTGCCAGCTCACCCCGGACTAGCGGGGAAGATGAGCAGTTCTTC. This rearrangement joins TRBV18 to TRBJ2-1; 12 bases align to TRBD2. CDR1 is KGHSH and CDR2 is LQKENI in the germline V gene. With V trimmed by 3 bases and J by 8 bases, 5 bases remained unmatched. CDR3 length equals 15 residues.

This clonotype was detected ten times or more. The chain recombines TRBV5-1 with TRBJ2-1; TRBD2 matches 11 bases. The germline CDR1 and CDR2 sequences are SGHRS and YFSETQ. V shed 8 bases and J 8 bases; nucleotides not matched to a gene: 9. CDR3 length equals 14 residues. The CDR3 nucleotides are TGCGCCAGTACGGGGACTAGCGGTCAGGATGAGCAGTTCTTC. Protein: CASTGTSGQDEQFF.

The table lists this clonotype with many counts. The chain carries TRBV27 and TRBJ2-1, with TRBD2 matching 11 bases. Losses at the gene ends were 4 bases for V and 4 bases for J; bases not matched to a gene: 3. Germline V gene data show CDR1 as MNHEY and CDR2 as SMNVEV (reference sequence). This CDR3 has 15 amino acids. The CDR3, as DNA: TGTGCCAGCAGTTCCGGGACTAGCGGTTACAATGAGCAGTTCTTC. Encoded protein: CASSSGTSGYNEQFF.

J is TRBJ2-1 and V is TRBV11-2; TRBD1 or TRBD2 may be the D gene (5 bases each). This CDR3 is built from 14 residues. Germline V gene data show CDR1 as SGHAT and CDR2 as FQNNGV. V lost 5 bases and J 4 bases, leaving 12 bases between the germline ends. CDR3 DNA: TGTGCCAGCAGCGGGGGAGCAGGTTACAATGAGCAGTTCTTC. Protein product: CASSGGAGYNEQFF.

This clonotype appeared a few times. V usage is TRBV6-2 or TRBV6-3 and J usage is TRBJ2-7; D gene unclear. The V and J ends lost 4 bases and 0 bases respectively, with 13 bases between them. The length of the CDR3 is 15 residues. Germline loops: CDR1 MNHEY, CDR2 SVGEGT. The CDR3 spells CASSSPAKSSYEQYF. CDR3 nucleotide sequence: TGTGCCAGCAGTTCCCCAGCGAAGAGCTCCTACGAGCAGTACTTC.

V and J are TRBV10-3 and TRBJ2-7; D gene uncertain. The CDR3 has 14 amino acids. V gave up 2 bases and J gave up 4 bases, with 12 bases separating them. The germline V gene has CDR1 ENHRY and CDR2 SYGVKD. The chain's CDR3 is CAISENPARYEQYF. CDR3 in DNA: TGTGCCATCAGTGAGAACCCGGCAAGGTACGAGCAGTACTTC.

V is TRBV9 and J is TRBJ2-1; tentatively, D is TRBD2 (7 bases). V shed 3 bases and J shed 2 bases, with 15 bases lying between them. The CDR3 loop spans 16 amino acids. CDR1 SGDLS and CDR2 YYNGEE come from the germline V gene. This chain's CDR3 is CASSEGGGIAYNEQFF. The CDR3, as DNA: TGTGCCAGCAGCGAAGGGGGGGGTATCGCCTACAATGAGCAGTTCTTC.

This clonotype has more than one count but fewer than ten. The rearrangement uses TRBV19 and TRBJ1-1; no clear D gene. The CDR3 is 13 residues long. The germline gives CDR1 LNHDA, CDR2 SQIVND (reference sequence). The V and J ends lost 3 bases and 1 base respectively, with 6 bases between them. CDR3 nucleotide sequence: TGTGCCAGTAGTATGTTGGGGAACACTGAAGCTTTCTTT. Protein: CASSMLGNTEAFF.